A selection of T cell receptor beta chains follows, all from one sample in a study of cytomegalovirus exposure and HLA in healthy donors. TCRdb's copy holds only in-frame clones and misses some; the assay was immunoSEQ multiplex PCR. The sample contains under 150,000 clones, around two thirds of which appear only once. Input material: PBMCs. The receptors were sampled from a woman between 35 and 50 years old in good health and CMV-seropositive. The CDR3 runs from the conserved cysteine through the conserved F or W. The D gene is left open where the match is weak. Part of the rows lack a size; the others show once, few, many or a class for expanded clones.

CDR3 protein: CASRPVGLATETQYF
CDR3 DNA: TGTGCCAGCAGGCCTGTCGGACTAGCGACGGAGACCCAGTACTTC
J gene: TRBJ2-5
V gene: TRBV2
clone size: NA
D gene: TRBD2

CDR3 protein: CASSLVTGGTDTQYF
CDR3 DNA: TGTGCCAGCAGCTTGGTGACGGGAGGCACAGATACGCAGTATTTT
J gene: TRBJ2-3
V gene: TRBV5-4
clone size: NA
D gene: NA

CDR3 protein: CASSLARTAQINTGELFF
CDR3 DNA: TGCGCCAGCAGCTTGGCCCGGACAGCACAAATCAACACCGGGGAGCTGTTTTTT
J gene: TRBJ2-2
V gene: TRBV5-1
clone size: NA
D gene: NA

CDR3 protein: CASSTGLSPRAGANVLTF
CDR3 DNA: TGTGCCAGTAGTACAGGACTAAGCCCGCGGGCCGGGGCCAACGTCCTGACTTTC
J gene: TRBJ2-6
V gene: TRBV19
clone size: once
D gene: NA

CDR3 protein: CASSRRQGSQPQHF
CDR3 DNA: TGTGCCAGCAGTAGGAGACAGGGCAGTCAGCCCCAGCATTTT
J gene: TRBJ1-5
V gene: TRBV6-5
clone size: once
D gene: TRBD1

CDR3 protein: CASSVGAGDTEAFF
CDR3 DNA: TGTGCCAGCAGCGTAGGGGCAGGGGACACTGAAGCTTTCTTT
J gene: TRBJ1-1
V gene: TRBV9
clone size: NA
D gene: NA

CDR3 protein: CASSHDRGQSYEQYF
CDR3 DNA: TGTGCCAGCAGCCACGACAGGGGGCAGTCCTACGAGCAGTACTTC
J gene: TRBJ2-7
V gene: TRBV27
clone size: NA
D gene: TRBD1

CDR3 protein: CASSWQGRNTEAFF
CDR3 DNA: TGTGCCAGTAGTTGGCAGGGGAGGAACACTGAAGCTTTCTTT
J gene: TRBJ1-1
V gene: TRBV19
clone size: NA
D gene: NA

CDR3 protein: CASSDGGTDTQYF
CDR3 DNA: TGTGCCAGCAGTGACGGCGGAACAGATACGCAGTATTTT
J gene: TRBJ2-3
V gene: TRBV6-4
clone size: NA
D gene: NA

CDR3 protein: CATSRQGPYNEQFF
CDR3 DNA: TGTGCCACCAGCAGACAGGGCCCCTACAATGAGCAGTTCTTC
J gene: TRBJ2-1
V gene: TRBV15
clone size: NA
D gene: NA

CDR3 protein: CASSVYRGGGDQPQHF
CDR3 DNA: TGTGCCAGCAGTGTATACAGGGGCGGGGGGGATCAGCCCCAGCATTTT
J gene: TRBJ1-5
V gene: TRBV6-6
clone size: NA
D gene: TRBD1

CDR3 protein: CASKTSGKTGELFF
CDR3 DNA: TGTGCCAGCAAGACTAGCGGGAAAACCGGGGAGCTGTTTTTT
J gene: TRBJ2-2
V gene: TRBV6-1
clone size: NA
D gene: TRBD2

CDR3 protein: CASSLVSGNYEQYF
CDR3 DNA: TGTGCCAGCAGCTTAGTTTCAGGGAACTACGAGCAGTACTTC
J gene: TRBJ2-7
V gene: TRBV7-8
clone size: NA
D gene: NA

CDR3 protein: CASSLIAAHPENEQFF
CDR3 DNA: TGTGCCAGCAGCTTAATAGCGGCACACCCGGAGAATGAGCAGTTCTTC
J gene: TRBJ2-1
V gene: TRBV7-2
clone size: NA
D gene: NA

CDR3 protein: CASSLEGGEQTQYF
CDR3 DNA: TGCGCCAGCAGCTTGGAGGGCGGGGAGCAGACCCAGTACTTC
J gene: TRBJ2-5
V gene: TRBV5-1
clone size: NA
D gene: NA

CDR3 protein: CASSYGDRAGEQYF
CDR3 DNA: TGTGCCAGCAGTTACGGGGACAGGGCGGGCGAGCAGTACTTC
J gene: TRBJ2-7
V gene: TRBV6-5
clone size: NA
D gene: TRBD1

CDR3 protein: CASSPQNTGELFF
CDR3 DNA: TGTGCCAGCAGTCCACAGAACACCGGGGAGCTGTTTTTT
J gene: TRBJ2-2
V gene: TRBV6-5
clone size: NA
D gene: NA

CDR3 protein: CASSYSAFGQPQHF
CDR3 DNA: TGTGCCAGCAGTTACTCGGCTTTTGGTCAGCCCCAGCATTTT
J gene: TRBJ1-5
V gene: TRBV6-5
clone size: NA
D gene: NA

CDR3 protein: CATSRDRTANTQYF
CDR3 DNA: TGTGCCACCAGCAGAGACAGGACTGCAAATACGCAGTATTTT
J gene: TRBJ2-3
V gene: TRBV15
clone size: NA
D gene: NA

CDR3 protein: CATSRGWGGRADTQYF
CDR3 DNA: TGTGCCACCAGCAGAGGATGGGGGGGGCGCGCAGATACGCAGTATTTT
J gene: TRBJ2-3
V gene: TRBV15
clone size: NA
D gene: NA

CDR3 protein: CASSTSQGGGTGELFF
CDR3 DNA: TGTGCCAGCAGCACAAGCCAGGGTGGGGGGACCGGGGAGCTGTTTTTT
J gene: TRBJ2-2
V gene: TRBV5-4
clone size: few
D gene: NA

CDR3 protein: CASSLALAGEYYEQYF
CDR3 DNA: TGTGCCAGCAGCTTAGCATTAGCGGGAGAGTACTACGAGCAGTACTTC
J gene: TRBJ2-7
V gene: TRBV11-2
clone size: NA
D gene: TRBD2

CDR3 protein: CASSAGTGGYYEQYF
CDR3 DNA: TGTGCCAGCAGCGCCGGGACAGGGGGATACTACGAGCAGTACTTC
J gene: TRBJ2-7
V gene: TRBV13
clone size: few
D gene: TRBD1

CDR3 protein: CASSLDRTPNQPQHF
CDR3 DNA: TGTGCCAGCAGCTTAGACAGAACTCCCAATCAGCCCCAGCATTTT
J gene: TRBJ1-5
V gene: TRBV7-8
clone size: few
D gene: NA

CDR3 protein: CAWRDRENSPLHF
CDR3 DNA: TGTGCCTGGAGAGACAGGGAGAATTCACCCCTCCACTTT
J gene: TRBJ1-6
V gene: TRBV30
clone size: NA
D gene: TRBD1

CDR3 protein: CASSLGGPNNEQFF
CDR3 DNA: TGTGCCAGCAGCTTAGGTGGGCCCAACAATGAGCAGTTCTTC
J gene: TRBJ2-1
V gene: TRBV13
clone size: NA
D gene: NA

CDR3 protein: CASSQFLGRGNEQFF
CDR3 DNA: TGCGCCAGCAGCCAATTTCTCGGCAGAGGGAATGAGCAGTTCTTC
J gene: TRBJ2-1
V gene: TRBV4-1
clone size: few
D gene: NA

CDR3 protein: CASSPQPSGTSGSGTDTQYF
CDR3 DNA: TGTGCCAGCAGTCCTCAACCTTCCGGGACTAGCGGGAGTGGGACAGATACGCAGTATTTT
J gene: TRBJ2-3
V gene: TRBV27
clone size: NA
D gene: TRBD2

CDR3 protein: CASSLGTAYEAFF
CDR3 DNA: TGTGCCAGCAGTTTAGGGACAGCGTATGAAGCTTTCTTT
J gene: TRBJ1-1
V gene: TRBV28
clone size: NA
D gene: TRBD1

CDR3 protein: CASSQGQGRETQYF
CDR3 DNA: TGCGCCAGCAGCCAGGGTCAGGGCCGTGAGACCCAGTACTTC
J gene: TRBJ2-5
V gene: TRBV4-3
clone size: NA
D gene: NA

CDR3 protein: CASSWDRNEQYF
CDR3 DNA: TGTGCCAGCAGCTGGGACAGAAACGAGCAGTACTTC
J gene: TRBJ2-7
V gene: TRBV5-4
clone size: NA
D gene: TRBD1

CDR3 protein: CASSLEAREVDTQYF
CDR3 DNA: TGTGCCAGCAGCTTAGAGGCGCGGGAGGTAGATACGCAGTATTTT
J gene: TRBJ2-3
V gene: TRBV11-2
clone size: NA
D gene: TRBD2

CDR3 protein: CASSLTKNTGELFF
CDR3 DNA: TGTGCCAGCAGTTTAACTAAAAACACCGGGGAGCTGTTTTTT
J gene: TRBJ2-2
V gene: TRBV28
clone size: NA
D gene: NA

CDR3 protein: CASSLSFGGSIQYF
CDR3 DNA: TGTGCCAGCAGCTTATCCTTCGGAGGGAGCATTCAGTACTTC
J gene: TRBJ2-4
V gene: TRBV7-2
clone size: NA
D gene: NA

CDR3 protein: CASSYPGTGTYEKLFF
CDR3 DNA: TGTGCCAGCAGTTACCCCGGGACAGGAACTTATGAAAAACTGTTTTTT
J gene: TRBJ1-4
V gene: TRBV6-6
clone size: NA
D gene: TRBD1

CDR3 protein: CASSRTGDPGNTIYF
CDR3 DNA: TGTGCCAGCAGCCGTACAGGGGATCCTGGAAACACCATATATTTT
J gene: TRBJ1-3
V gene: TRBV9
clone size: NA
D gene: TRBD1

CDR3 protein: CASSTRPGKGAGGLTEAFF
CDR3 DNA: TGTGCCAGTAGTACCCGCCCAGGGAAGGGGGCAGGAGGGCTGACTGAAGCTTTCTTT
J gene: TRBJ1-1
V gene: TRBV19
clone size: NA
D gene: TRBD1

CDR3 protein: CASSSGGSRNYGYTF
CDR3 DNA: TGTGCCAGCAGTTCGGGGGGGAGTAGGAACTATGGCTACACCTTC
J gene: TRBJ1-2
V gene: TRBV28
clone size: NA
D gene: NA